These T cell receptor beta chains were read from a single sample in a study of blood T cell repertoires in COVID-19. TCRdb's copy holds only in-frame clones and misses some; the assay was immunoSEQ multiplex PCR. The data contain 350,000 to 500,000 clones, 70% to 90% of them singletons. The specimen was PBMCs or T cells enriched from blood (not recorded which). Every receptor here comes from a woman under 30 who had been exposed to COVID-19. CDR3s include the opening cysteine and the closing phenylalanine or tryptophan. A D gene is named only where the DNA matches it firmly. Not all rows give a size; the values are once, few, many and, for expanded clones, a class.

CDR3: CATRSEYNEQFF; DNA: TGTGCCACCAGATCCGAGTACAATGAGCAGTTCTTC; size: -; J: TRBJ2-1; D: -; V: TRBV24-1; length: 12
CDR3: CAWSAQGDEAFF; DNA: TGTGCCTGGAGTGCCCAGGGGGATGAAGCTTTCTTT; size: -; J: TRBJ1-1; D: TRBD1; V: TRBV30; length: 12
CDR3: CASSLAKQGPLNEKLFF; DNA: TGTGCCAGCAGTCTCGCAAAACAGGGTCCGTTGAATGAAAAACTGTTTTTT; size: -; J: TRBJ1-4; D: -; V: TRBV6-2/TRBV6-3; length: 17
CDR3: CASSQDFGNIPNEQFF; DNA: TGTGCCAGCAGCCAAGATTTTGGCAATATCCCCAATGAGCAGTTCTTC; size: few; J: TRBJ2-1; D: -; V: TRBV14; length: 16
CDR3: CASSPSQGHGYTF; DNA: TGTGCCAGTAGTCCCTCCCAGGGTCATGGCTACACCTTC; size: -; J: TRBJ1-2; D: -; V: TRBV19; length: 13
CDR3: CASSLAGGPEQYF; DNA: TGTGCCAGCAGTTTAGCCGGGGGGCCCGAGCAGTACTTC; size: -; J: TRBJ2-7; D: -; V: TRBV12-3/TRBV12-4; length: 13
CDR3: CASSPLDRGDTIYF; DNA: TGTGCCAGCTCACCCTTGGACAGGGGAGACACCATATATTTT; size: -; J: TRBJ1-3; D: TRBD1; V: TRBV18; length: 14
CDR3: CASSLALLGGGTYEQYF; DNA: TGCGCCAGCAGCTTGGCCCTACTAGGCGGGGGCACCTACGAGCAGTACTTC; size: -; J: TRBJ2-7; D: -; V: TRBV5-1; length: 17
CDR3: CASSQFARADYGYTF; DNA: TGTGCCAGCAGCCAGTTTGCCAGGGCGGACTATGGCTACACCTTC; size: -; J: TRBJ1-2; D: -; V: TRBV14; length: 15
CDR3: CASSSLGGIDGYTF; DNA: TGTGCCAGCAGTTCGTTGGGGGGTATCGATGGCTACACCTTC; size: -; J: TRBJ1-2; D: -; V: TRBV2; length: 14
CDR3: CASSPYSGGATGELFF; DNA: TGTGCCAGCAGCCCGTATAGCGGGGGGGCAACCGGGGAGCTGTTTTTT; size: -; J: TRBJ2-2; D: TRBD2; V: TRBV9; length: 16
CDR3: CASSDTGQLYNEQFF; DNA: TGTGCCAGCAGTGACACGGGACAGCTCTACAATGAGCAGTTCTTC; size: -; J: TRBJ2-1; D: TRBD1; V: TRBV2; length: 15
CDR3: CASSYTGTDTQYF; DNA: TGTGCCAGCAGTTACACAGGGACAGATACGCAGTATTTT; size: -; J: TRBJ2-3; D: -; V: TRBV6-2/TRBV6-3; length: 13
CDR3: CASSPPSGYEQYF; DNA: TGTGCCAGCTCGCCACCTAGTGGCTACGAGCAGTACTTC; size: -; J: TRBJ2-7; D: -; V: TRBV6-6; length: 13
CDR3: CASRGFGEGNTEAFF; DNA: TGTGCCAGCAGGGGATTCGGAGAGGGAAACACTGAAGCTTTCTTT; size: -; J: TRBJ1-1; D: -; V: TRBV27; length: 15
CDR3: CASSQDPVLQETQYF; DNA: TGCGCCAGCAGCCAAGATCCCGTACTCCAAGAGACCCAGTACTTC; size: -; J: TRBJ2-5; D: -; V: TRBV4-1; length: 15
CDR3: CASSQQGVGYTF; DNA: TGCGCCAGCAGCCAACAGGGGGTTGGCTACACCTTC; size: -; J: TRBJ1-2; D: TRBD1; V: TRBV4-3; length: 12
CDR3: CASSSRGSYEQYF; DNA: TGTGCCAGCAGTTCCCGAGGCTCCTACGAGCAGTACTTC; size: -; J: TRBJ2-7; D: -; V: TRBV28; length: 13
CDR3: CASSDRDYNHNEQFF; DNA: TGCGCCAGCAGCGACCGGGACTATAATCACAATGAGCAGTTCTTC; size: -; J: TRBJ2-1; D: TRBD2; V: TRBV5-1; length: 15
CDR3: CASSLGALTDTQYF; DNA: TGTGCCAGCAGCTTGGGAGCCCTTACAGATACGCAGTATTTT; size: -; J: TRBJ2-3; D: -; V: TRBV5-6; length: 14
CDR3: CASSPDRVSYNEQFF; DNA: TGTGCCAGCAGCCCCGACAGGGTCTCCTACAATGAGCAGTTCTTC; size: once; J: TRBJ2-1; D: TRBD1; V: TRBV6-5; length: 15
CDR3: CASSEDGQGITGELFF; DNA: TGTGCCAGCAGCGAAGACGGACAGGGTATCACCGGGGAGCTGTTTTTT; size: -; J: TRBJ2-2; D: TRBD1; V: TRBV7-2; length: 16
CDR3: CASSPQGPSGEKLFF; DNA: TGTGCCAGCTCACCACAGGGCCCCTCGGGGGAAAAACTGTTTTTT; size: -; J: TRBJ1-4; D: -; V: TRBV18; length: 15
CDR3: CASTITGTSNQPQHF; DNA: TGTGCCAGTACTATTACAGGGACCAGCAATCAGCCCCAGCATTTT; size: -; J: TRBJ1-5; D: -; V: TRBV19; length: 15
CDR3: CASSPREDPTDTQYF; DNA: TGTGCCAGCAGCCCGCGGGAAGACCCCACAGATACGCAGTATTTT; size: -; J: TRBJ2-3; D: -; V: TRBV3-1/TRBV3-2; length: 15
CDR3: CASSPGTAAHNEQFF; DNA: TGTGCCAGCTCACCAGGGACAGCAGCTCACAATGAGCAGTTCTTC; size: -; J: TRBJ2-1; D: TRBD1; V: TRBV18; length: 15
CDR3: CASSHGQLETQYF; DNA: TGTGCCAGCTCACATGGACAGCTAGAGACCCAGTACTTC; size: -; J: TRBJ2-5; D: -; V: TRBV18; length: 13
CDR3: CASSSGLAGGITQYF; DNA: TGTGCCAGCAGCTCGGGACTAGCGGGAGGAATCACACAGTATTTT; size: -; J: TRBJ2-3; D: TRBD2; V: TRBV5-6; length: 15
CDR3: CASSNFDYGRGYTF; DNA: TGTGCCAGCAGTAATTTCGATTATGGGAGAGGCTACACCTTC; size: -; J: TRBJ1-2; D: -; V: TRBV27; length: 14
CDR3: CASSYSIGVKMNTEAFF; DNA: TGTGCCAGCAGTTACTCGATCGGGGTCAAAATGAACACTGAAGCTTTCTTT; size: -; J: TRBJ1-1; D: -; V: TRBV6-2/TRBV6-3; length: 17
CDR3: CASKPLAGSGEQYF; DNA: TGTGCCAGCAAACCACTAGCGGGGTCGGGGGAGCAGTACTTC; size: -; J: TRBJ2-7; D: TRBD2; V: TRBV6-4; length: 14
CDR3: CASSIGLAGGPRSEQYF; DNA: TGTGCCAGTAGTATTGGACTAGCGGGAGGGCCAAGAAGCGAGCAGTACTTC; size: -; J: TRBJ2-7; D: TRBD2; V: TRBV19; length: 17
CDR3: CASSLEGLAGGTGELFF; DNA: TGTGCCAGCAGCTTAGAGGGACTAGCGGGAGGTACCGGGGAGCTGTTTTTT; size: few; J: TRBJ2-2; D: TRBD2; V: TRBV7-8; length: 17
CDR3: CASSQGGTSLSETQYF; DNA: TGTGCCAGCAGCCAAGGAGGGACTAGCCTTTCAGAGACCCAGTACTTC; size: -; J: TRBJ2-5; D: TRBD2; V: TRBV4-2; length: 16
CDR3: CASQTGNTGELFF; DNA: TGCGCCAGCCAGACTGGGAACACCGGGGAGCTGTTTTTT; size: -; J: TRBJ2-2; D: -; V: TRBV5-1; length: 13
CDR3: CASGQGNTEAFF; DNA: TGCGCCAGCGGGCAGGGGAACACTGAAGCTTTCTTT; size: -; J: TRBJ1-1; D: -; V: TRBV10-2; length: 12
CDR3: CASSPGFSDYEQYF; DNA: TGTGCCAGCAGCCCGGGATTCTCGGACTACGAGCAGTACTTC; size: -; J: TRBJ2-7; D: -; V: TRBV3-1/TRBV3-2; length: 14
CDR3: CASSFYPYEQFF; DNA: TGTGCCAGCAGTTTTTATCCCTATGAGCAGTTCTTC; size: -; J: TRBJ2-1; D: -; V: TRBV27; length: 12
CDR3: CASSLDRSSGNTIYF; DNA: TGTGCCAGCAGCCTGGACAGAAGCTCTGGAAACACCATATATTTT; size: -; J: TRBJ1-3; D: -; V: TRBV11-3; length: 15
CDR3: CASSEDSTNTGELFF; DNA: TGTGCCAGCAGCGAGGACAGTACGAACACCGGGGAGCTGTTTTTT; size: -; J: TRBJ2-2; D: -; V: TRBV28; length: 15
CDR3: CASSLIVSNPVYGYTF; DNA: TGTGCCAGCAGCTTAATTGTATCTAACCCCGTCTATGGCTACACCTTC; size: -; J: TRBJ1-2; D: -; V: TRBV7-2; length: 16